This T cell receptor beta chain was captured by sequencing in a study of blood T cell repertoires in COVID-19. Turning to the study itself: COVID-19 samples from acute and convalescent phases originated in the United States, Italy and Spain.

This CDR3 comprises 14 residues. Germline V CDR1 and CDR2: MDHEN, SYDVKM. V lost 1 base and J 6 bases, leaving 12 bases between the germline ends. Study processing details: From reference gene primer amplification, estimates of nucleated cell counts were derived. Profiled with immunoSEQ multiplex PCR; TCRdb holds only in-frame clones, not every one. The DNA was the basis for D and trimming; V, J and clone size are from that table. This table holds around 84,000 clones, around four fifths found once. The sample taken for sequencing was peripheral blood. The chain couples TRBV28 to TRBJ1-2, with D perhaps TRBD1 (5 bases). This clonotype was obtained from a man of 80 years or more with active or convalescent COVID-19. The CDR3 spells CASSLSAGLNGYTF. In DNA, the CDR3 is TGTGCCAGCAGTTTATCGGCAGGGCTAAATGGCTACACCTTC.